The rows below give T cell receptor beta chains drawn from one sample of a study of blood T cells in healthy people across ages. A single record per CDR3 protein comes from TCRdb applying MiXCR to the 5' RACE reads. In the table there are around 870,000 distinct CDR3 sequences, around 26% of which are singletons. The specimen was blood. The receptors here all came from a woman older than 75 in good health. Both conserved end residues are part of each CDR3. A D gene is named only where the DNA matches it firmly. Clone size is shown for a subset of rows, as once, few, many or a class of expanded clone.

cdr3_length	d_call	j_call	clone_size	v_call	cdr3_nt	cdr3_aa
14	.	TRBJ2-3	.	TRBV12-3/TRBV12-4	TGTGCCAGCAGGCCTGGGGGGGCGCCAGATACGCAGTATTTT	CASRPGGAPDTQYF
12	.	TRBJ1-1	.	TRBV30	TGTGCCTGGAGAAGGACGAACACTGAAGCTTTCTTT	CAWRRTNTEAFF
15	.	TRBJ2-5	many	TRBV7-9	TGTGCCAGCAGAGCAAGGGGCGAGTATCGAGAGACCCAGTACTTC	CASRARGEYRETQYF
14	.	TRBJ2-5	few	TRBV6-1	TGTGCCAGCATAATAGCGGACCCCCAAGAGACCCAGTACTTC	CASIIADPQETQYF
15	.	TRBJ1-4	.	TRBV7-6	TGTGCCAGCAGCTTAGACGGAGGCTACAATGAAAAACTGTTTTTT	CASSLDGGYNEKLFF
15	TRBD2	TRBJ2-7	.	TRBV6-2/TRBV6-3	TGTGCCAGCAGTTACTCGGCTAGCGGATACGATGAGCAGTACTTC	CASSYSASGYDEQYF
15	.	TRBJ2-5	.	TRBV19	TGTGCCAGTAGTATGGGGATCAGCCTTGGCGAGACCCAGTACTTC	CASSMGISLGETQYF
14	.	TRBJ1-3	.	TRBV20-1	TGCAGTGCTAGAGATCTCAACACCTTGAACACCATATATTTT	CSARDLNTLNTIYF
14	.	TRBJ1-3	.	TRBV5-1	TGCGCCAGCAGCGAGGGACGGCCTGGAAACACCATATATTTT	CASSEGRPGNTIYF
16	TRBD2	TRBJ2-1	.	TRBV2	TGTGCCAGCAGGGCCGCAGGGGCTAGCGGGGCATATGAGCAGTTCTTC	CASRAAGASGAYEQFF
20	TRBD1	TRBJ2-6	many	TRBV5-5	TGTGCCAGCAGCAGCCGGGACAGGGGTTACGCTCGCTCTGGGGCCAACGTCCTGACTTTC	CASSSRDRGYARSGANVLTF
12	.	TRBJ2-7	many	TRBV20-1	TGCAGTGCTAGACTGGTATACTACGAGCAGTACTTC	CSARLVYYEQYF
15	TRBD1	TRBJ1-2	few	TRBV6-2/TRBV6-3	TGTGCCAGCAGCTTGAACAGGGGGCAGAGCTATGGCTACACCTTC	CASSLNRGQSYGYTF
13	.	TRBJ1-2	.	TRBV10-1	TGCGCCAGCAGTGAAGACCCGAACTATGGCTACACCTTC	CASSEDPNYGYTF
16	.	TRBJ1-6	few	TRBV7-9	TGTGCCAGCAGCCGGATCGCTCCGGGTTCTAATTCACCCCTCCACTTT	CASSRIAPGSNSPLHF
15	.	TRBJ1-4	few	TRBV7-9	TGTGCCAGCAGCATCCGGACAGCCTTGAATGAAAAACTGTTTTTT	CASSIRTALNEKLFF
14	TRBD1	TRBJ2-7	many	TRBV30	TGTGCCTGGAGTGTACAGGGGATATCCTACGAGCAGTACTTC	CAWSVQGISYEQYF
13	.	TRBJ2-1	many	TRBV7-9	TGTGCCAGCAGCTTAATAAGCGACAATGAGCAGTTCTTC	CASSLISDNEQFF
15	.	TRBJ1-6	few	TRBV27	TGTGCCAGCAAGAGCACCGGGGAGGGGCATTCACCCCTCCACTTT	CASKSTGEGHSPLHF
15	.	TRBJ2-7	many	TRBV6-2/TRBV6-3	TGTGCCAGCAGTTACGGCCGAGGGGGTCGGTACGAGCAGTACTTC	CASSYGRGGRYEQYF
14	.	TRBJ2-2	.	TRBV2	TGTGCCACCAGACGGGGCACGAACACCGGGGAGCTGTTTTTT	CATRRGTNTGELFF
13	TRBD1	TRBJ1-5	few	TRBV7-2	TGTGCCAGCCAGGGACAGCCCAATCAGCCCCAGCATTTT	CASQGQPNQPQHF
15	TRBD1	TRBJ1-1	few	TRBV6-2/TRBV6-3	TGTGCCAGCAAAAGGCGACAGGGGATAAACGCTGAAGCTTTCTTT	CASKRRQGINAEAFF
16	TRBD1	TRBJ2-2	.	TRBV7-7	TGTGCCAGCAGCTCAACAGGGGGCGCGGGCACCGGGGAGCTGTTTTTT	CASSSTGGAGTGELFF
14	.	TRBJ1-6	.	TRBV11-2	TGTGCCAGCAGCTTGCAGTACTCTAATTCACCCCTCCACTTT	CASSLQYSNSPLHF
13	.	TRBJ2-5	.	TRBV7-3	TGTGCCAGCAGCCTCCTTGGCGGTGGGGCCCAGTACTTC	CASSLLGGGAQYF
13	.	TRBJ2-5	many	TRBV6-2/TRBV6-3	TGTGCCAGCAGTTACGGGCACCAAGAGACCCAGTACTTC	CASSYGHQETQYF
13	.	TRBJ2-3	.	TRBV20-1	TGCAGTGCTAGGCCGGGGAGCTCAGATACGCAGTATTTT	CSARPGSSDTQYF
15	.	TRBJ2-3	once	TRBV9	TGTGCCAGCAGCGTAGGCGGGGGCTTCACAGATACGCAGTATTTT	CASSVGGGFTDTQYF
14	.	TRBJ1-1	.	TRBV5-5	TGTGCCAGCAGCATGATTCAGGGAGGGACTGAAGCTTTCTTT	CASSMIQGGTEAFF
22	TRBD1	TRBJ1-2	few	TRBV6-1	TGTGCCAGCAGTCAACAGGGGGCGCGGGTGCTCGTGTCGTGGAGGGGACCTGGAGGCTACACCTTC	CASSQQGARVLVSWRGPGGYTF
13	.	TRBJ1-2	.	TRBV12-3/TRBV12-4	TGTGCCAGCAGTTTAGATCGGAGTAGCGGCTACACCTTC	CASSLDRSSGYTF
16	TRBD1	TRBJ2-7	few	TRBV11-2	TGTGCCAGCAGCCCACGACAGGGGCGTTGGGCCTACGAGCAGTACTTC	CASSPRQGRWAYEQYF
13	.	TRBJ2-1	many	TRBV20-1	TGCAGTGCTGACGGGGGCTCCTACAATGAGCAGTTCTTC	CSADGGSYNEQFF
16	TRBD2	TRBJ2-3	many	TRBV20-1	TGCAGTGCTAGAGGGAGTCTAGCGGGGAGCACAGATACGCAGTATTTT	CSARGSLAGSTDTQYF
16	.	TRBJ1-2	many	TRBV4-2	TGTGCCAGCAGCCAAGATCTCGGCAGGACCCACTATGGCTACACCTTC	CASSQDLGRTHYGYTF
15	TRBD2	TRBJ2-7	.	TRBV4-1	TGCGCCAGCAGCCAAGATAAGCGGGAGATCTACGAGCAGTACTTC	CASSQDKREIYEQYF
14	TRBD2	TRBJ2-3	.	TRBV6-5	TGTGCCAGCAGTTATGACGGGGGGGCTCGTTTGCCGTATTTT	CASSYDGGARLPYF
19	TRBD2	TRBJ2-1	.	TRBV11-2	TGTGCCAGCAGAACCCCGGGACTAGCGGGTAATAGCTCCTACAATGAGCAGTTCTTC	CASRTPGLAGNSSYNEQFF
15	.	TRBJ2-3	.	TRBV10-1	TGCGCCAGCAGTGAAAATTACGGGCGCACAGATACGCAGTATTTT	CASSENYGRTDTQYF
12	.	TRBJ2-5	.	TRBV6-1	TGTGCCAGCAGCTGGTCCCAGGAGACCCAGTACTTC	CASSWSQETQYF
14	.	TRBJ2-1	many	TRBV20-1	TGCAGTGCTAGACTGGTTAGGGTCTACAATGAGCAGTTCTTC	CSARLVRVYNEQFF
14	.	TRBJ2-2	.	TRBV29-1	TGCAGCGTACCCGGGTCCCTCGTACCCGGGGAGCTGTTTTTT	CSVPGSLVPGELFF
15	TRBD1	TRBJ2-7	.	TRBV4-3	TGCGCCAGCAGCCAAGACAGGGGGCGCGCGTACGAGCAGTACTTC	CASSQDRGRAYEQYF
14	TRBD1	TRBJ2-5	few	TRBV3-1	TGTGCCAGCAGCCAGGGGACAGGGAAAGAGACCCAGTACTTC	CASSQGTGKETQYF
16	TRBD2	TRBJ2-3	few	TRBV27	TGTGCCAGCAGTTTTTCGCGGGGGGGCGCTGGTTGGACGCAGTATTTT	CASSFSRGGAGWTQYF
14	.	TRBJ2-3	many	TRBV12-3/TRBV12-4	TGTGCCAGCAGTTTATCCCCCCGCACAGATACGCAGTATTTT	CASSLSPRTDTQYF
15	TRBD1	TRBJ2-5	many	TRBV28	TGTGCCAGCAGACGCCTTTCGAGGACAGGGAGAGGTCGGTACTTC	CASRRLSRTGRGRYF
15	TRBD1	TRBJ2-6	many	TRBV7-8	TGTGCCAGCAGCCGGACAGGGTCTGGGGCCAACGTCCTGACTTTC	CASSRTGSGANVLTF
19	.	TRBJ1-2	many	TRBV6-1	TGTGCCAGCAGTGAATATCCGGCAGGGATAAGAACGGCTAACTATGGCTACACCTTC	CASSEYPAGIRTANYGYTF
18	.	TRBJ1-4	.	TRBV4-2	TGTGCCAGCAGCCAAGATACGGGGTGGCAGGGAGGGAATGAAAAACTGTTTTTT	CASSQDTGWQGGNEKLFF
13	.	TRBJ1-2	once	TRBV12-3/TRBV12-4	TGTGCCAGCAGTTTAGTGGGAAACTATGGCCACACCTTC	CASSLVGNYGHTF
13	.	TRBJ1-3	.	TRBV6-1	TGTGCCGGCAGTGAGTCGGTTGGAAACACCATATATTTT	CAGSESVGNTIYF
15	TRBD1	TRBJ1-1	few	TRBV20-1	TGCAGTGCCTCGGGACAGGGAGAGGGGATTACTGAAGCTTTCTTT	CSASGQGEGITEAFF
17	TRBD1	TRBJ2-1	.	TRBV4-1	TGCGCCAGCAGCCAAGTTCAGGGGGCACTTTCCTACAATGAGCAGTTCTTC	CASSQVQGALSYNEQFF
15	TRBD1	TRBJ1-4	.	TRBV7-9	TGTGCCAGCAGAGCCTACCGGGACAGGGATGAAAAACTGTTTTTT	CASRAYRDRDEKLFF
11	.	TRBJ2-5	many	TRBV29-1	TGCAGCGTTGGCAGGGGAGAGACCCAGTACTTC	CSVGRGETQYF